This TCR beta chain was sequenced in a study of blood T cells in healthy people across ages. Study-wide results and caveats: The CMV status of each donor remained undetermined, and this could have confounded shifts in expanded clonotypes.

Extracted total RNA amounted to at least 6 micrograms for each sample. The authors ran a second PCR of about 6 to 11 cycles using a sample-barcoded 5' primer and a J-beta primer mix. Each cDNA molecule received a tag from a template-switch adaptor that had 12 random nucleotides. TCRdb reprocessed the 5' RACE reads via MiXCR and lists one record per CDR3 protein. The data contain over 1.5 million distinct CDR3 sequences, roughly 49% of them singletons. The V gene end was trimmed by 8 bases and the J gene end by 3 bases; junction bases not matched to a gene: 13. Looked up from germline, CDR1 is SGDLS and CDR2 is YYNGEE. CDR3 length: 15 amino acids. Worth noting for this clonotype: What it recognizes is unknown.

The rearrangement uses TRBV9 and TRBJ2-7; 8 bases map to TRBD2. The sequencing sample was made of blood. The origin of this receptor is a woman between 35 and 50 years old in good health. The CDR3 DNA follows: TGTGCCAGTATCTATCGGGGGGGTAACTGCTACGAGCAGTACTTC. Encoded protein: CASIYRGGNCYEQYF. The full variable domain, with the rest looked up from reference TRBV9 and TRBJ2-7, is DSGVTQTPKHLITATGQRVTLRCSPRSGDLSVYWYQQSLDQGLQFLIQYYNGEERAKGNILERFSAQQFPDLHSELNLSSLELGDSALYFCASIYRGGNCYEQYFGPGTRLTVT.